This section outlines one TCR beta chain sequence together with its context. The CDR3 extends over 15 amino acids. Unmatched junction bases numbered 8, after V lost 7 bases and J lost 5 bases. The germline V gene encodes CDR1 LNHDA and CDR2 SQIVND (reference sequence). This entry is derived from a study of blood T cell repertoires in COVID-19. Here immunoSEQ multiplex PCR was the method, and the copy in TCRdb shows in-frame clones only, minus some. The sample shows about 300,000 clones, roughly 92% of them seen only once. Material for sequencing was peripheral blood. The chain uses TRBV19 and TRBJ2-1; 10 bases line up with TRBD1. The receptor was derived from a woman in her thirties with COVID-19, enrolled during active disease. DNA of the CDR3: TGTGCCAGTATTCTGACAGGGGGCAACAACAATGAGCAGTTCTTC. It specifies CASILTGGNNNEQFF.